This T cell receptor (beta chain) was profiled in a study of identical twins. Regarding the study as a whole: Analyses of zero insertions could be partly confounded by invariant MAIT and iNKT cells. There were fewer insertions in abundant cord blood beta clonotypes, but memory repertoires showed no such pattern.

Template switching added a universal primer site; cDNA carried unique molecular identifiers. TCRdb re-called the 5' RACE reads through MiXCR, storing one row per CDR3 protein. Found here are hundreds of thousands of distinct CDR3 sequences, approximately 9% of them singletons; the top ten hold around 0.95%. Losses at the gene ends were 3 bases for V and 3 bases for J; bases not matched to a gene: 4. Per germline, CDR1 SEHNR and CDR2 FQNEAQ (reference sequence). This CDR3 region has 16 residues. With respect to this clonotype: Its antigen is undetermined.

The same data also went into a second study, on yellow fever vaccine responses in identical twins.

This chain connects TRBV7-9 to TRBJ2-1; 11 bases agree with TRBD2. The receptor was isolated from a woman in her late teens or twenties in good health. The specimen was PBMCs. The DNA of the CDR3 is TGTGCCAGCAGCTTCGCTAGCGGGAGGCACTACAATGAGCAGTTCTTC. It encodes CASSFASGRHYNEQFF.